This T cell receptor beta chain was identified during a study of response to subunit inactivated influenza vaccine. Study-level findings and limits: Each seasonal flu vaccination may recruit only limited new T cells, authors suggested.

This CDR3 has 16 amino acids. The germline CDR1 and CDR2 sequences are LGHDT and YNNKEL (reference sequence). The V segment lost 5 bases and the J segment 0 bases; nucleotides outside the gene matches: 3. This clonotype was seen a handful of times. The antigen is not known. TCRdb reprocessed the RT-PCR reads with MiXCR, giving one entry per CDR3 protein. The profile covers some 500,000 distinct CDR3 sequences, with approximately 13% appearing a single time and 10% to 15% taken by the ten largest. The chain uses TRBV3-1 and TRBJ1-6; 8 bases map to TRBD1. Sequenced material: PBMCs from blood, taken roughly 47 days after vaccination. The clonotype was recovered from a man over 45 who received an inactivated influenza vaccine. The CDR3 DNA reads TGTGCCAGCAGCGACAGGGGAAGCTCCTATAATTCACCCCTCCACTTT. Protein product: CASSDRGSSYNSPLHF.